The 11 T cell receptor beta chains given below trace back to one sample, sequenced in a study of OX40 agonist ivuxolimab in advanced cancers. Clones were sequenced by immunoSEQ multiplex PCR, and TCRdb holds only the in-frame ones, with some missing. This table has about 80,000 clones, 94% appearing once. This material consisted of CD4+ or CD8+ T cells sorted from blood, taken in a trial of the OX40 agonist ivuxolimab. These receptors all come from an adult with an advanced solid tumor such as melanoma, head and neck, liver or kidney cancer.

The rearrangement uses TRBV5-1 and TRBJ2-1; TRBD1 is a possible D gene (7 bases). The CDR3 consists of 16 residues. V gave up 0 bases and J gave up 7 bases, with 17 bases separating them. Germline V gene lookup returns CDR1 SGHRS and CDR2 YFSETQ. As DNA, the CDR3 is TGCGCCAGCAGCTTGGGAGACAGGGACTTGGGGAATGAGCAGTTCTTC. Protein product: CASSLGDRDLGNEQFF.

In DNA, the CDR3 is TGCGCCAGCAGCTTGGAGGTCAGGCCCTACGAGCAGTACTTC. Translation: CASSLEVRPYEQYF. The chain couples TRBV5-1 to TRBJ2-7; unclear D gene. This CDR3 comprises 14 residues. CDR1 is SGHRS and CDR2 is YFSETQ in the germline V gene. V lost 0 bases and J 2 bases, leaving 9 bases between the germline ends.

This chain joins TRBV5-8 and TRBJ2-7; D is perhaps TRBD1 (5 bases). The germline gives CDR1 SGHTS, CDR2 YDEGEE. Trimming left V 6 bases short and J 2 bases short, with 21 bases between. CDR3 length: 16 amino acids. As DNA, the CDR3 is TGTGCCAGCAATGGCTACAGGTCTCCACCAACCTACGAGCAGTACTTC. This codes for CASNGYRSPPTYEQYF. Filled out from reference TRBV5-8 and TRBJ2-7, the complete variable domain reads EAGVTQSPTHLIKTRGQQATLRCSPISGHTSVYWYQQALGLGLQFLLWYDEGEERNRGNFPPRFSGRQFPNYSSELNVNALELEDSALYLCASNGYRSPPTYEQYFGPGTRLTVT.

The genes are TRBV9 and TRBJ2-7; D is ambiguous. CDR1 is SGDLS and CDR2 is YYNGEE in the germline V gene. The germline V and J ends were trimmed by 2 bases and 6 bases, with 12 bases remaining between them. This CDR3 region has 13 residues. The CDR3 nucleotides are TGTGCCAGCAGCGTGGGGTTGGGCACCGAGCAGTACTTC. This sequence encodes CASSVGLGTEQYF.

This clone has only a few counts. V and J are TRBV7-8 and TRBJ2-2; TRBD2 agrees at 7 bases. The CDR3 extends over 16 amino acids. The J segment lost 1 base and the V segment lost 5 bases, leaving 7 bases of the junction unmatched. Germline CDR1 reads SGHVS; CDR2 reads FQNEAQ. The CDR3 region has the DNA TGTGCCAGCAGCCCGGATCCGGGGGGGAACACCGGGGAGCTGTTTTTT. Its translation is CASSPDPGGNTGELFF. The variable domain in full, with the rest retrieved from reference TRBV7-8 and TRBJ2-2, is GAGVSQSPRYKVAKRGQDVALRCDPISGHVSLFWYQQALGQGPEFLTYFQNEAQLDKSGLPSDRFFAERPEGSVSTLKIQRTQQEDSAVYLCASSPDPGGNTGELFFGEGSRLTVL.

The chain uses TRBV6-6 and TRBJ2-1; 9 bases agree with TRBD2. This CDR3 region has 16 residues. V shed 2 bases, J shed 1 base, and the junction held 3 bases outside the gene matches. Germline V CDR1 and CDR2: MNHNY, SVGAGI (reference sequence). Here the CDR3 reads CASSYTAGGSYNEQFF. CDR3 sequence (DNA): TGTGCCAGCAGTTACACGGCGGGAGGGTCCTACAATGAGCAGTTCTTC.

The chain carries TRBV5-6 and TRBJ1-1; TRBD1 agrees at 7 bases. V lost 4 bases, J lost 3 bases, and 21 bases stayed unmatched. This CDR3 has 19 amino acids. Germline values: CDR1 SGHDT, CDR2 YYEEEE. For the CDR3, the DNA is TGTGCCAGCAGCCCTCCACAGGGGACGCCCCGAAGAGCGGACACTGAAGCTTTCTTT. Translated: CASSPPQGTPRRADTEAFF. The full variable domain, with the rest looked up from reference TRBV5-6 and TRBJ1-1, is DAGVTQSPTHLIKTRGQQVTLRCSPKSGHDTVSWYQQALGQGPQFIFQYYEEEERQRGNFPDRFSGHQFPNYSSELNVNALLLGDSALYLCASSPPQGTPRRADTEAFFGQGTRLTVV.

Only one count was recorded for this clone. The rearrangement uses TRBV9 and TRBJ1-2; possibly TRBD1 for D (5 bases). Trimming cost V 3 bases and J 3 bases, with 9 bases left between them. The CDR3 is 13 residues long. Germline V gene lookup returns CDR1 SGDLS and CDR2 YYNGEE. Written as DNA, the CDR3 is TGTGCCAGCAGCGACCGGGGCGACTATGGCTACACCTTC. This gives the protein CASSDRGDYGYTF. Full variable domain (missing parts from reference TRBV9 and TRBJ1-2): DSGVTQTPKHLITATGQRVTLRCSPRSGDLSVYWYQQSLDQGLQFLIQYYNGEERAKGNILERFSAQQFPDLHSELNLSSLELGDSALYFCASSDRGDYGYTFGSGTRLTVV.

The chain joins TRBV27 to TRBJ2-2, with 9 bases matching TRBD1. The CDR3 runs to 16 residues. The germline gives CDR1 MNHEY, CDR2 SMNVEV (reference sequence). J was trimmed by 4 bases and V by 8 bases; bases with no gene match: 11. CDR3: CASLGTGRISTGELFF. As DNA, the CDR3 is TGTGCCAGCCTGGGGACAGGGAGAATATCCACCGGGGAGCTGTTTTTT.

The table lists this clone with a few counts. The V call is TRBV7-9, the J call TRBJ1-1; D gene unclear. The V gene lost 5 bases and the J gene lost 1 base, with 11 bases spanning the gap. CDR3 size: 14 residues. Germline lookup yields CDR1 SEHNR and CDR2 FQNEAQ (reference sequence). In nucleotides, the CDR3 is TGTGCCAGCAGCCGCGTCAGTTCGAACACTGAAGCTTTCTTT. It codes for CASSRVSSNTEAFF.

The chain has TRBV11-3 and TRBJ2-7; D is tentatively TRBD1 or TRBD2 (7 bases each). CDR1 and CDR2 from the germline V gene are SGHNT and YENEEA. CDR3 length equals 13 residues. The ends were cut back, 3 bases at V and 7 bases at J, with 13 bases in the middle. CDR3 protein: CASSLGTAGEQYF. CDR3 sequence (DNA): TGTGCCAGCAGCTTGGGGACAGCGGGGGAGCAGTACTTC.